Below are 3 T cell receptor beta chains sequenced from a single sample in a study of blood T cell repertoires in COVID-19 (dated by TCRdb to 2020 to 2021). To prepare the library, the immunoSEQ multiplex PCR assay was applied. TCRdb took this table from immuneACCESS and kept in-frame rearrangements with V and J called. Such tables lack part of the clones; where checked against another copy, unresolved V genes explain under half of the gap, and the rest is unexplained. The sample table records under 350,000 clones; 70% to 90% of these occur just once. The leading ten clones occupy about 3.5% of the sample. Source material: peripheral blood. The receptors shown here come from a man between 18 and 29 years old with active or convalescent COVID-19.

The chain is built from TRBV10-3 and TRBJ1-3; 9 positions agree with TRBD1. CDR3 length equals 16 residues. Germline trimming cut 3 bases from V and 4 bases from J; bases unmatched to any gene: 7. From germline, CDR1 is ENHRY and CDR2 SYGVKD. CDR3 in DNA: TGTGCCATCAGTGACCTAGTCGGACAGGGGGGAAACACCATATATTTT. It translates to CAISDLVGQGGNTIYF.

This chain joins TRBV2 and TRBJ1-5; D may be TRBD1 (5 bases). Trimming left V 10 bases short and J 3 bases short, with 13 bases between. The CDR3 has 13 amino acids. Per germline, CDR1 SNHLY and CDR2 FYNNEI. CDR3 protein: CATRAGLNQPQHF. The CDR3 DNA is TGTGCCACAAGGGCAGGGCTCAATCAGCCCCAGCATTTT. Complete variable domain (other parts from reference TRBV2 and TRBJ1-5): EPEVTQTPSHQVTQMGQEVILRCVPISNHLYFYWYRQILGQKVEFLVSFYNNEISEKSEIFDDQFSVERPDGSNFTLKIRSTKLEDSAMYFCATRAGLNQPQHFGDGTRLSIL.

This chain connects TRBV4-3 to TRBJ1-2; possibly TRBD1 for D (5 bases). Trimming took off 0 bases at V and 8 bases at J, with 16 bases between the two ends. The CDR3 contains 15 residues. Germline V CDR1 and CDR2: LGHNA, YSLEER. CDR3 sequence reads: CASSQDSWKGLGYTF. In DNA, the CDR3 is TGCGCCAGCAGCCAAGATTCTTGGAAGGGGTTGGGCTACACCTTC.